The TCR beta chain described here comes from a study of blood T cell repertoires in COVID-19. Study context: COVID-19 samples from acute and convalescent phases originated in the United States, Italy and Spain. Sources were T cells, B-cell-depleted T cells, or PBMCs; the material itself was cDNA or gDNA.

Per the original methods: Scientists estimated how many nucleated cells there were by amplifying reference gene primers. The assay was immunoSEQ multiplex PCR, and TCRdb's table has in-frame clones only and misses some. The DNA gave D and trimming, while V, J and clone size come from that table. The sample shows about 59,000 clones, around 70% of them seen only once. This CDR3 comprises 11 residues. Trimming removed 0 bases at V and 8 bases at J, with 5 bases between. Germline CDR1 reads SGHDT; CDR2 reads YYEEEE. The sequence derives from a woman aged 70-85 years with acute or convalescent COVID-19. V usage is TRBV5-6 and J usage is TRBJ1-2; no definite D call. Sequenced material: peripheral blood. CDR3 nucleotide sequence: TGTGCCAGCAGCTTGGGAGTAGGCTACACCTTC. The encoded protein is CASSLGVGYTF.